The 19 T cell receptor beta chains listed next were all sequenced from one sample in a study of cytomegalovirus exposure and HLA in healthy donors. Both 60 Vbeta primers and 13 Jbeta primers went into the PCR. Using immunoSEQ multiplex PCR, the repertoire was profiled, and TCRdb retains in-frame clones only, with some absent. The table shows 40,000 to 50,000 clones, with around 74% occurring only once. Sequencing was done on a sample of PBMCs. The receptors derive from a man aged 30 to 39 in good health and CMV-seronegative.

The chain couples TRBV19 to TRBJ2-7; D may be TRBD2 (5 bases). This CDR3 has 14 residues. V was shortened by 3 bases and J by 0 bases, with 9 bases between the two germline ends. The germline V gene has CDR1 LNHDA and CDR2 SQIVND (reference sequence). The CDR3 coding sequence is TGTGCCAGTAGTATGAGCGGCAGCTCCTACGAGCAGTACTTC. As protein: CASSMSGSSYEQYF.

V and J are TRBV10-1 and TRBJ2-7; D unclear. Trimming left V 0 bases short and J 6 bases short, with 6 bases between. The length of the CDR3 is 12 residues. The germline CDR1 and CDR2 sequences are WNHNN and SYGVQD (reference sequence). DNA of the CDR3: TGCGCCAGCAGTGAGTCGCGGTTCGAGCAGTACTTC. This gives the protein CASSESRFEQYF.

The chain carries TRBV10-3 and TRBJ2-1; D is possibly TRBD1 (6 bases). The CDR3 runs to 15 residues. V shed 4 bases and J shed 9 bases, with 19 bases lying between them. Germline CDR1 ENHRY, CDR2 SYGVKD. The CDR3 region has the DNA TGTGCCATCAGTGTGCGGCAGGGGTTTTCGGGTGAGCAGTTCTTC. It is translated as CAISVRQGFSGEQFF.

This sequence joins TRBV2 and TRBJ2-1; 7 positions match TRBD2. V was pared by 5 bases and J by 15 bases, with 7 bases of the junction left unmatched. Germline V lookup: CDR1 SNHLY, CDR2 FYNNEI. This CDR3 is built from 11 residues. The CDR3 reads CASSSETSLFF. The CDR3 DNA is TGTGCCAGCAGTTCCGAGACTAGCCTGTTCTTC.

The chain combines TRBV30 with TRBJ2-5, with D possibly matching TRBD2 (5 bases). Trimming left V 2 bases short and J 5 bases short, with 15 bases between. CDR1 and CDR2 (germline): GTSNPN, SVGIG (reference sequence). This CDR3 comprises 14 residues. CDR3 DNA sequence: TGTGCCTGGAGTCCTTCTAGTCTAGCCGAGACCCAGTACTTC. Encoded protein: CAWSPSSLAETQYF.

The V and J genes are TRBV6-5 and TRBJ2-4; the D gene is possibly TRBD2 (6 bases). CDR3 length equals 14 residues. With 8 bases removed from V and 7 bases from J, the gap between germline ends came to 18 bases. CDR1 is MNHEY and CDR2 is SVGAGI in the germline V gene. CDR3 sequence (DNA): TGTGCCAGCGCGGAGGGACTGCCGACGAACATTCAGTACTTC. It encodes CASAEGLPTNIQYF.

The sample holds one count of this clone. This chain uses TRBV29-1 with TRBJ2-7; TRBD2 matches at 11 bases. The V and J ends lost 6 bases and 6 bases, in that order; junction bases with no gene match: 13. The length of the CDR3 is 15 residues. Looked up from germline, CDR1 is SQVTM and CDR2 is ANQGSEA. This CDR3 is CSVKGRVAGGGEQYF. CDR3 sequence (DNA): TGCAGCGTAAAGGGGAGGGTAGCGGGAGGGGGCGAGCAGTACTTC.

The V and J genes are TRBV13 and TRBJ2-3, with D tentatively TRBD2 (5 bases). Germline loops: CDR1 PRHDT, CDR2 FYEKMQ (reference sequence). The CDR3 extends over 15 amino acids. V lost 6 bases and J 6 bases, leaving 19 bases between the germline ends. CDR3 DNA: TGTGCCAGCAGTTCCTTTGGGCTAGCAGCGGATACGCAGTATTTT. Translation gives CASSSFGLAADTQYF.

The chain has TRBV10-3 and TRBJ1-5; D gene uncertain. Between the trimmed V and J ends, which lost 10 bases and 3 bases, there was a span of 16 bases. This CDR3 spans 14 amino acids. Germline V gene sequence: CDR1 ENHRY, CDR2 SYGVKD. The CDR3 is CATRASVNNQPQHF. The CDR3 DNA is TGTGCCACACGCGCATCGGTTAACAATCAGCCCCAGCATTTT.

By sample share, this clone is large. The same CDR3 can be traced to other DNA sequences in this sample. In DNA form, the CDR3 reads TGTGCCAGCAGCGTTCTAGCGCTAGGTTACAATGAGCAGTTCTTC. Amino acids: CASSVLALGYNEQFF. The genes are TRBV27 and TRBJ2-1; weak D call: TRBD2 (6 bases). The CDR3 loop spans 15 amino acids. CDR1 is MNHEY and CDR2 is SMNVEV in the germline V gene (reference sequence). The V end lost 6 bases, the J end lost 4 bases, and 16 bases lay between the germline ends.

This clone is a singleton in its sample. V and J are TRBV10-2 and TRBJ2-2; weak D call: TRBD1 (6 bases). Per the germline V gene, CDR1 is WSHSY and CDR2 is SAAADI. Trimming left V 2 bases short and J 5 bases short, with 9 bases between. This CDR3 region has 14 residues. This CDR3 is CASSEDRLTGELFF. Here the CDR3 DNA reads TGCGCCAGCAGTGAGGACAGGTTGACCGGGGAGCTGTTTTTT.

This clone occurred a few times. The rearrangement uses TRBV5-1 and TRBJ2-3; 8 bases are shared with TRBD2. The CDR3 consists of 15 residues. Trimming took 0 bases from V and 4 from J; bases not matched to a gene: 4. Germline V gene lookup returns CDR1 SGHRS and CDR2 YFSETQ. The DNA of the CDR3 is TGCGCCAGCAGCTTGGGCGGGGGGTCCGCAGATACGCAGTATTTT. Translated, it gives CASSLGGGSADTQYF.

This chain connects TRBV5-1 to TRBJ1-1, with TRBD1 matching 9 bases. Germline V gene data show CDR1 as SGHRS and CDR2 as YFSETQ. Germline trimming cut 3 bases from V and 0 bases from J; bases unmatched to any gene: 3. The CDR3 runs to 15 residues. As DNA, the CDR3 is TGCGCCAGCAGCTATGGACAGGGGATGAACACTGAAGCTTTCTTT. Protein: CASSYGQGMNTEAFF.

In its sample, this clone was seen a few times. The chain has TRBV5-1 and TRBJ2-3, with TRBD1 matching over 8 bases. The germline gives CDR1 SGHRS, CDR2 YFSETQ. CDR3 length: 16 amino acids. V dropped 0 bases and J dropped 0; count of bases not matched to a gene: 3. For the CDR3, the DNA is TGCGCCAGCAGCTTGGGGACAGGGCCTAGCACAGATACGCAGTATTTT. This codes for CASSLGTGPSTDTQYF. The full variable domain, rest sourced from reference TRBV5-1 and TRBJ2-3, is KAGVTQTPRYLIKTRGQQVTLSCSPISGHRSVSWYQQTPGQGLQFLFEYFSETQRNKGNFPGRFSGRQFSNSRSEMNVSTLELGDSALYLCASSLGTGPSTDTQYFGPGTRLTVL.

CDR3 sequence (DNA): TGTGCCAGCAGCAGACAGATTAGCAATCAGCCCCAGCATTTT. Amino acid sequence: CASSRQISNQPQHF. This rearrangement joins TRBV6-1 to TRBJ1-5; perhaps TRBD1 as D (5 bases). Germline CDR1 and CDR2: MNHNS and SASEGT. The CDR3 contains 14 residues. The germline V and J ends were trimmed by 6 bases and 0 bases, with 9 bases remaining between them.

The chain uses TRBV30 and TRBJ2-6; a possible D gene is TRBD1 (6 bases). This CDR3 has 16 residues. The germline CDR1 and CDR2 sequences are GTSNPN and SVGIG (reference sequence). V was trimmed by 3 bases and J by 0 bases, leaving 12 bases between them. The CDR3 loop is CAWSLRGLSGANVLTF. DNA for the CDR3: TGTGCCTGGAGCCTCAGGGGCCTCTCTGGGGCCAACGTCCTGACTTTC.

The chain uses TRBV10-1 and TRBJ2-7, with 7 bases matching TRBD1. Germline values: CDR1 WNHNN, CDR2 SYGVQD (reference sequence). This CDR3 has 13 amino acids. J lost 0 bases, V lost 6 bases, and 2 bases had no gene match. Here the CDR3 reads CASRGDSSYEQYF. CDR3 bases: TGCGCCAGCAGAGGGGACAGCTCCTACGAGCAGTACTTC.

V and J are TRBV27 and TRBJ1-5, with D possibly being TRBD1 (6 bases). The CDR3 runs to 13 residues. V lost 5 bases and J lost 4, with 9 bases in between. CDR1 is MNHEY and CDR2 is SMNVEV in the germline V gene (reference sequence). The CDR3 DNA follows: TGTGCCAGCAGTGTGGACAGAAATCAGCCCCAGCATTTT. Translated, it gives CASSVDRNQPQHF.

V is TRBV29-1 and J is TRBJ2-7, with 8 bases fitting TRBD2. Germline V gene lookup returns CDR1 SQVTM and CDR2 ANQGSEA. V lost 1 base to trimming and J lost 5 bases; unmatched junction nucleotides: 10. The CDR3 loop spans 15 amino acids. This CDR3 is CSVEGGSGSGNEQYF. Written as DNA, the CDR3 is TGCAGCGTTGAAGGGGGGAGCGGGAGTGGAAACGAGCAGTACTTC.